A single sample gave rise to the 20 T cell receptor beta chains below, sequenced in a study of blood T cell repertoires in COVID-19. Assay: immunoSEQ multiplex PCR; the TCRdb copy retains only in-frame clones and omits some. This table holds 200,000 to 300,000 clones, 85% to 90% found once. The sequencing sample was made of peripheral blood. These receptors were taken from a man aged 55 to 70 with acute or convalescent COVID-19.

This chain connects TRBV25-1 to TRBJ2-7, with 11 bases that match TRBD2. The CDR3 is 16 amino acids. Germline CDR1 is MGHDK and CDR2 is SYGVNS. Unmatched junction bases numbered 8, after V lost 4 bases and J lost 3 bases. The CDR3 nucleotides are TGTGCCAGCAGTGGAACCACTAGCGGGAGCATCTACGAGCAGTACTTC. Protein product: CASSGTTSGSIYEQYF.

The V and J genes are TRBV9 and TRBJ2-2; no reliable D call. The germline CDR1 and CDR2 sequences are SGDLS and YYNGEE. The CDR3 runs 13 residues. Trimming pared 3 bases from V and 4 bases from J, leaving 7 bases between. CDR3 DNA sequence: TGTGCCAGCAGCGGTATCGGCACCGGGGAGCTGTTTTTT. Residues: CASSGIGTGELFF. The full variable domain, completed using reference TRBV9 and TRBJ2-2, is DSGVTQTPKHLITATGQRVTLRCSPRSGDLSVYWYQQSLDQGLQFLIQYYNGEERAKGNILERFSAQQFPDLHSELNLSSLELGDSALYFCASSGIGTGELFFGEGSRLTVL.

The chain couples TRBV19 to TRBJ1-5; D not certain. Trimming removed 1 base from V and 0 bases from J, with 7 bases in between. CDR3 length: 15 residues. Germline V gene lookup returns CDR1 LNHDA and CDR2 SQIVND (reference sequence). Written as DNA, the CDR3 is TGTGCCAGTAGTATAGTCGGAGATAGCAATCAGCCCCAGCATTTT. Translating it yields CASSIVGDSNQPQHF.

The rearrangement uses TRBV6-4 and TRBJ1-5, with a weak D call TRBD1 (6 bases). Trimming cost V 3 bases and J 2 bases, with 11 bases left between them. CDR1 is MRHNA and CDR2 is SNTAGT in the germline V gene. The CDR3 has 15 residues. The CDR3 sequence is CASSEAPGGNQPQHF. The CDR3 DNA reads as TGTGCCAGCAGTGAGGCACCAGGGGGCAATCAGCCCCAGCATTTT.

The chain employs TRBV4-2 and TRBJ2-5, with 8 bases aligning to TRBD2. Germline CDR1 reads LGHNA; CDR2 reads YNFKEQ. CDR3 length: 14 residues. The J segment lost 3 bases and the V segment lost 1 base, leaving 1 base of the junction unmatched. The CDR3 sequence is CASSQAGGEETQYF. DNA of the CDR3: TGTGCCAGCAGCCAAGCGGGAGGGGAAGAGACCCAGTACTTC.

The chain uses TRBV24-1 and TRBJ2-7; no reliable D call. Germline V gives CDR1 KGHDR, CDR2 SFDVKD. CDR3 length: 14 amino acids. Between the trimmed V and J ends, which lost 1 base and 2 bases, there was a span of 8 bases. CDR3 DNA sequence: TGTGCCACCAGTGATTTTCCCCGTACCTACGAGCAGTACTTC. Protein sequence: CATSDFPRTYEQYF.

Here the CDR3 reads CASSDSGLAGEQFF. Written as DNA, the CDR3 is TGTGCCAGCAGTGACTCGGGGCTAGCGGGAGAGCAGTTCTTC. J is TRBJ2-1 and V is TRBV6-4; 9 bases match TRBD2. The CDR3 contains 14 residues. Germline V gene sequence: CDR1 MRHNA, CDR2 SNTAGT. Trimming took 0 bases from V and 10 from J; bases not matched to a gene: 4.

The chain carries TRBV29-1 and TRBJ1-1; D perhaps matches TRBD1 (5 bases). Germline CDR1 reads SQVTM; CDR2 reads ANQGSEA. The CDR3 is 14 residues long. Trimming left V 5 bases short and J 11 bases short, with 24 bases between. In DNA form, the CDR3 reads TGCAGCGTTCTCCCGGGGCAGGTTGCCGGAGGGGCTTTCTTT. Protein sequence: CSVLPGQVAGGAFF.

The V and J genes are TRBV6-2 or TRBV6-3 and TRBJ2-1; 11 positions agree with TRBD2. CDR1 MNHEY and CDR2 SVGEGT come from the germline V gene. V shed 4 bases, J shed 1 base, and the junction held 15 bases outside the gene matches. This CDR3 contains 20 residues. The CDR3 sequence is CASSSLTSGVRQLSYNEQFF. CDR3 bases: TGTGCCAGCAGTTCGCTGACTAGCGGGGTACGTCAATTATCCTACAATGAGCAGTTCTTC.

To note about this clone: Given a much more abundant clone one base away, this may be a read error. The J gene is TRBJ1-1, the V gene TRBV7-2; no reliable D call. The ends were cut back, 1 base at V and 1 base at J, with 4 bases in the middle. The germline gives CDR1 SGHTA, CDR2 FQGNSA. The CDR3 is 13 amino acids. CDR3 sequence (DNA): TGTGCCAGCAGCTTAGGCAGGAACACTGAAGCTTTCTTT. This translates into CASSLGRNTEAFF.

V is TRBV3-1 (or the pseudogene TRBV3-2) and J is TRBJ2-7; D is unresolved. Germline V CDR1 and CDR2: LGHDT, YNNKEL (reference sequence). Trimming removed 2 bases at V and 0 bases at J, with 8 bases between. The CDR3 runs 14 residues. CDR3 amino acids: CASSQMSSSYEQYF. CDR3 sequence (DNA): TGTGCCAGCAGCCAAATGTCGAGCTCCTACGAGCAGTACTTC.

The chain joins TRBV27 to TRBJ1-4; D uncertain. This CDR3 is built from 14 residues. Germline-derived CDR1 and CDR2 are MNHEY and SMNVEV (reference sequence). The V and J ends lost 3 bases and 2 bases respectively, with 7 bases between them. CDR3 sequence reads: CASSFSQTNEKLFF. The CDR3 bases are TGTGCCAGCAGTTTTTCCCAGACTAATGAAAAACTGTTTTTT.

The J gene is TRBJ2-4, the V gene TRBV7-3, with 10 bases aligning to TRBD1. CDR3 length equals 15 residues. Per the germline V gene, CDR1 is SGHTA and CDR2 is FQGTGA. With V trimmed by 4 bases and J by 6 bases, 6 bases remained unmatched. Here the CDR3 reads CASSSRQGAINIQYF. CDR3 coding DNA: TGTGCCAGCAGCTCACGACAGGGGGCTATAAACATTCAGTACTTC.

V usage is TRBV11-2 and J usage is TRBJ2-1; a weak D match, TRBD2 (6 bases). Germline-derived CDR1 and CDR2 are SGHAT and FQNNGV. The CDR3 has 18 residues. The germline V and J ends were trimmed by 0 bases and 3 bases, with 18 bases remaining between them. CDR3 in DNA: TGTGCCAGCAGCTTAGATCGGCGGAGGGTTAGGGGCTACAATGAGCAGTTCTTC. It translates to CASSLDRRRVRGYNEQFF.

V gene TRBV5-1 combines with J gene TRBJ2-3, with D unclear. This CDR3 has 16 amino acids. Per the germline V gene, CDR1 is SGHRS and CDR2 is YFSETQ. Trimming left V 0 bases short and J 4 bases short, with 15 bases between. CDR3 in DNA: TGCGCCAGCAGCTTGGAAACCCCGGTTTTGGCAGATACGCAGTATTTT. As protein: CASSLETPVLADTQYF.

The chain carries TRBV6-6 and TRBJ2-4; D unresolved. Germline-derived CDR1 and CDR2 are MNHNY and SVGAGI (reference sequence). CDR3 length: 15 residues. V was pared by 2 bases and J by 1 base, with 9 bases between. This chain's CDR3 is CASSYGDLAKNIQYF. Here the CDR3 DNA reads TGTGCCAGCAGTTACGGAGACTTGGCCAAAAACATTCAGTACTTC.

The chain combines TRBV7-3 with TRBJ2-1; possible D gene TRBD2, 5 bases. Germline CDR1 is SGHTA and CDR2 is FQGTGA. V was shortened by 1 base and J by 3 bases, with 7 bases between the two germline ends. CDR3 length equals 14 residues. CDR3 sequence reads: CASSLIRGYNEQFF. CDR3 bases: TGTGCCAGCAGCTTAATACGGGGCTACAATGAGCAGTTCTTC.

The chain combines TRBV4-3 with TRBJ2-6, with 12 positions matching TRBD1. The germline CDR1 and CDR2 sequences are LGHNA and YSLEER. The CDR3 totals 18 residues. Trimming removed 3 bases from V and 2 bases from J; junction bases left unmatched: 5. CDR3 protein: CASSQGTGGSTGANVLTF. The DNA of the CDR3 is TGCGCCAGCAGCCAGGGGACAGGGGGCTCCACTGGGGCCAACGTCCTGACTTTC.

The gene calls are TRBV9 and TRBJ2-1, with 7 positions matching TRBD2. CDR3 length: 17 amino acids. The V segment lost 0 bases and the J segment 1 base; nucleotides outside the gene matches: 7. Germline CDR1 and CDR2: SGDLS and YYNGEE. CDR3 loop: CASSVAPSSGSYNEQFF. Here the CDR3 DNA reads TGTGCCAGCAGCGTAGCACCCTCTAGCGGATCCTACAATGAGCAGTTCTTC.

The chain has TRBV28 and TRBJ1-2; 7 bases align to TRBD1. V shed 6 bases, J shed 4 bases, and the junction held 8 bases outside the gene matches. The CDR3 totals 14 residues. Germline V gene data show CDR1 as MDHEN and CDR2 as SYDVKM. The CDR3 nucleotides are TGTGCCAGCAGATACGACAGGGCCCCCTATGGCTACACCTTC. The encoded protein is CASRYDRAPYGYTF.